These 13 T cell receptor beta chains were all obtained from the same sample, sequenced in a study of molecular identifiers for immune sequencing clone quantification. Each CDR3 protein gets one entry after TCRdb re-called the PCR reads with MiXCR. In the table there are some 89,000 distinct CDR3 sequences, roughly a quarter of which are singletons. The specimen sequenced was naive CD8+ T cells from blood, with Jurkat cell RNA spiked in. Subset indicated: FACS-sorted CD8+CD4-CCR7+CD45RA+ naive T cells. Source of these receptors: a human donor in good health. Some libraries in this study had Jurkat cell RNA spiked in.

In regard to this clonotype: This may come from a read error, since a much larger clone is one base off. As DNA, the CDR3 is TGTGCCAGCGCACTCGGGGGCCGCGCAGATACGCAGTATTTT. Encoded protein: CASALGGRADTQYF. This sequence joins TRBV9 and TRBJ2-3; possibly TRBD1 or TRBD2 for D (6 bases each). V gave up 7 bases and J gave up 4 bases, with 16 bases separating them. Germline CDR1 is SGDLS and CDR2 is YYNGEE. CDR3 length equals 14 residues.

This clonotype has a count of ten or more. This chain uses TRBV12-3 or TRBV12-4 with TRBJ1-1; TRBD1 might be the D (5 bases). Trimming pared 5 bases from V and 4 bases from J, leaving 20 bases between. The CDR3 contains 16 residues. The CDR3 DNA reads TGTGCCAGCAGTGACCCGGGGGGGTGGGCCAGCACTGAAGCTTTCTTT. Protein product: CASSDPGGWASTEAFF.

The J gene is TRBJ2-1, the V gene TRBV11-1; no clear D. CDR3 length equals 11 residues. Germline CDR1 and CDR2: SGHAT and FQDESV (reference sequence). Trimming cost V 4 bases and J 7 bases, with 5 bases left between them. The CDR3 sequence: CASSYQNEQFF. For the CDR3, the DNA is TGTGCCAGCAGCTACCAAAATGAGCAGTTCTTC. The entire variable domain, with the rest obtained from reference TRBV11-1 and TRBJ2-1, is as follows: EAEVAQSPRYKITEKSQAVAFWCDPISGHATLYWYRQILGQGPELLVQFQDESVVDDSQLPKDRFSAERLKGVDSTLKIQPAELGDSAMYLCASSYQNEQFFGPGTRLTVL.

This clonotype occurred a few times. V gene TRBV19 combines with J gene TRBJ1-1; no clear D gene. The germline gives CDR1 LNHDA, CDR2 SQIVND (reference sequence). CDR3 length: 13 amino acids. V was pared by 7 bases and J by 0 bases, with 9 bases between. The CDR3 DNA follows: TGTGCCAGTATGGTGGGTTTGAACACTGAAGCTTTCTTT. It translates to CASMVGLNTEAFF.

As concerns this clonotype: A much larger clone is a single base away; this may be a read error. The chain is built from TRBV7-7 and TRBJ2-3; D gene ambiguous. The germline V gene has CDR1 SSHAT and CDR2 FNYEAQ (reference sequence). The CDR3 is 15 amino acids. This chain's CDR3 is CASSQTQVAPDTQYF. In DNA form, the CDR3 reads TGTGCTAGCAGCCAAACTCAGGTGGCACCGGATACGCAGTATTTT.

The genes are TRBV28 and TRBJ1-1; D is unresolved. V gave up 3 bases and J gave up 3 bases, with 14 bases separating them. This CDR3 region has 15 residues. Germline V CDR1 and CDR2: MDHEN, SYDVKM. CDR3 in amino acids: CASSFRGGADTEAFF. CDR3 nucleotide sequence: TGTGCCAGCAGTTTTCGGGGTGGAGCGGACACTGAAGCTTTCTTT.

Note on this clonotype: One end of the junction fails to match germline, which may point to a read error. The chain is built from TRBV7-9 and TRBJ2-3; 11 bases agree with TRBD2. This CDR3 is built from 15 residues. Germline V CDR1 and CDR2: SEHNR, FQNEAQ (reference sequence). The CDR3 reads CASGLAGGPADTQYF. CDR3 nucleotides: TGCGCCAGCGGCTTAGCGGGGGGGCCCGCAGATACGCAGTATTTT.

This clonotype was seen a few times. The chain uses TRBV7-9 and TRBJ1-1, with 8 bases aligning to TRBD1. This CDR3 comprises 16 residues. Trimming at V came to 5 bases and at J to 3 bases, leaving 11 bases not matched to a gene. Germline loops: CDR1 SEHNR, CDR2 FQNEAQ (reference sequence). CDR3 in DNA: TGTGCCAGCAGCCGATTTCGGACAGGGATAGACACTGAAGCTTTCTTT. Residues: CASSRFRTGIDTEAFF.

This clonotype occurred many times. This chain links TRBV12-3 or TRBV12-4 with TRBJ2-6, with D unresolved. V lost 4 bases and J 0 bases, leaving 16 bases between the germline ends. The CDR3 has 18 residues. The CDR3 region is CASSSGPQGISGANVLTF. As DNA, the CDR3 is TGTGCCAGCAGTTCCGGACCCCAAGGGATCTCTGGGGCCAACGTCCTGACTTTC.

With regard to this clonotype: A junction end diverges from the germline sequence, so it may reflect a read error. The chain couples TRBV20-1 to TRBJ2-7; D gene ambiguous. The CDR3 extends over 13 amino acids. Germline assignment: CDR1 DFQATT and CDR2 SNEGSKA (reference sequence). This CDR3 reads CSARVRPIYEQCF. The CDR3 bases are TGCAGTGCTAGAGTGCGGCCGATCTACGAGCAGTGCTTC.

This clonotype came up many times. This chain links TRBV19 with TRBJ2-2; TRBD1 matches at 7 bases. The V segment lost 9 bases and the J segment 1 base; nucleotides outside the gene matches: 2. CDR3 length equals 13 residues. From germline, CDR1 is LNHDA and CDR2 SQIVND (reference sequence). The CDR3 loop is CASGTENTGELFF. The DNA of the CDR3 is TGTGCCAGCGGGACAGAGAACACCGGGGAGCTGTTTTTT.

This clonotype was detected once. Germline is not matched at one junction end, which may reflect a read error. The rearrangement joins TRBV9 to TRBJ1-1; a weak D match, TRBD1 (6 bases). From germline, CDR1 is SGDLS and CDR2 YYNGEE. This CDR3 is built from 14 residues. In DNA form, the CDR3 reads TGTGCCAGCAACGTTTTTTCAGGGGACACTGGAGCTTTCTTT. Translating gives CASNVFSGDTGAFF.

The V and J genes are TRBV6-5 and TRBJ1-1, with 7 nucleotides matching TRBD1. The CDR3 consists of 14 residues. Looked up from germline, CDR1 is MNHEY and CDR2 is SVGAGI. Trimming took 2 bases from V and 3 from J; bases not matched to a gene: 3. CDR3 in amino acids: CASSYEGADTEAFF. In DNA form, the CDR3 reads TGTGCCAGCAGTTACGAGGGGGCGGACACTGAAGCTTTCTTT.